These 20 T cell receptor beta chains were sequenced from one sample in a study of shared clonotypes between healthy human individuals. Only in-frame clones appear in the TCRdb table, and some are missing; sequencing was by immunoSEQ multiplex PCR. The sample records approximately 2.1 million clones, 85% to 95% being singletons. The sample comprised naive CD4+ T cells from PBMCs. Stated subset: CD45RA+ positively selected. The receptor source for this set is a man between 18 and 29 years old in good health. Some clones in this sample may be carry-over from other donors' samples.

The chain combines TRBV7-6 with TRBJ2-5; 9 bases are shared with TRBD1. Germline V gene sequence: CDR1 SGHVS, CDR2 FNYEAQ. The V and J ends lost 5 bases and 2 bases, in that order; junction bases with no gene match: 6. The CDR3 contains 15 residues. This CDR3 reads CASSDWDRVQETQYF. In DNA, the CDR3 is TGTGCCAGCAGCGACTGGGACAGGGTGCAAGAGACCCAGTACTTC.

The chain is built from TRBV28 and TRBJ2-2, with a possible D match to TRBD2 (6 bases). The CDR3 totals 13 residues. Germline values: CDR1 MDHEN, CDR2 SYDVKM. Trimming stripped 8 bases from V and 3 bases from J, with 10 bases between. CDR3 loop: CASGLAYTGELFF. The DNA for the CDR3 is TGTGCCAGCGGGCTAGCGTACACCGGGGAGCTGTTTTTT.

The chain uses TRBV11-3 and TRBJ2-2; 7 nucleotides match TRBD1. Germline CDR1 is SGHNT and CDR2 is YENEEA. The CDR3 totals 15 residues. J lost 1 base, V lost 1 base, and 0 bases had no gene match. The CDR3 DNA reads as TGTGCCAGCAGCTTAGGGACAGGGAACACCGGGGAGCTGTTTTTT. Protein: CASSLGTGNTGELFF.

This clone was recorded only once. The chain employs TRBV7-8 and TRBJ2-4; D is unresolved. The CDR3 is made up of 15 amino acids. Trimming took 1 base from V and 6 from J, leaving 13 bases between them. Germline-derived CDR1 and CDR2 are SGHVS and FQNEAQ. CDR3 sequence (DNA): TGTGCCAGCAGCTTAGATGGAAGGGCCCGAAACATTCAGTACTTC. Translated, it gives CASSLDGRARNIQYF.

This clone was seen just once. Other DNA sequences in this specimen translate into the identical CDR3. This chain uses TRBV29-1 with TRBJ2-7, with unresolved D. Germline assignment: CDR1 SQVTM and CDR2 ANQGSEA. The V gene lost 5 bases and the J gene lost 2 bases, with 13 bases spanning the gap. The CDR3 spans 13 residues. DNA for the CDR3: TGCAGCGTTCGGGCTGTTCTCACCTACGAGCAGTACTTC. Its translation is CSVRAVLTYEQYF.

This clone was counted a single time. The V call is TRBV7-9, the J call TRBJ2-3; 9 positions match TRBD1. J gave up 5 bases and V 5 bases, and 2 bases lay outside the gene matches. Germline lookup yields CDR1 SEHNR and CDR2 FQNEAQ (reference sequence). The CDR3 has 13 amino acids. CDR3 nucleotides: TGTGCCAGCAGCGGACAGGGGATAGATACGCAGTATTTT. Amino acid sequence: CASSGQGIDTQYF.

The chain recombines TRBV5-1 with TRBJ2-1; 7 bases line up with TRBD1. The CDR3 spans 18 residues. Losses at the gene ends were 0 bases for V and 4 bases for J; bases not matched to a gene: 13. Germline loops: CDR1 SGHRS, CDR2 YFSETQ. CDR3 loop: CASSLDRGDVTLYNEQFF. For the CDR3, the DNA is TGCGCCAGCAGCTTGGACAGGGGCGACGTAACCCTTTACAATGAGCAGTTCTTC.

This sequence joins TRBV19 and TRBJ2-2, with 11 bases that match TRBD2. Germline V gives CDR1 LNHDA, CDR2 SQIVND (reference sequence). The CDR3 is 16 residues long. Trimming took 8 bases from V and 6 from J; bases not matched to a gene: 11. DNA for the CDR3: TGTGCCAGTTTTACTAGCGGGAGCCCGGGGTCCGGGGAGCTGTTTTTT. This gives the protein CASFTSGSPGSGELFF.

This chain uses TRBV5-8 with TRBJ2-4, with D unresolved. The V end lost 0 bases, the J end lost 1 base, and 8 bases lay between the germline ends. The germline CDR1 and CDR2 sequences are SGHTS and YDEGEE. The length of the CDR3 is 15 residues. This CDR3 is CASSLALSAKNIQYF. In DNA form, the CDR3 reads TGTGCCAGCAGCTTGGCATTGTCGGCCAAAAACATTCAGTACTTC.

This chain links TRBV19 with TRBJ1-4; TRBD1 might be the D (6 bases). The germline V gene encodes CDR1 LNHDA and CDR2 SQIVND (reference sequence). The CDR3 spans 15 residues. The V and J ends lost 11 bases and 0 bases respectively, with 16 bases between them. The DNA for the CDR3 is TGTGCCGGAGAATGGGACAACTCAACTAATGAAAAACTGTTTTTT. Translating gives CAGEWDNSTNEKLFF. The complete variable domain, with remaining parts taken from reference TRBV19 and TRBJ1-4, reads DGGITQSPKYLFRKEGQNVTLSCEQNLNHDAMYWYRQDPGQGLRLIYYSQIVNDFQKGDIAEGYSVSREKKESFPLTVTSAQKNPTAFYLCAGEWDNSTNEKLFFGSGTQLSVL.

J is TRBJ2-7 and V is TRBV20-1; no reliable D call. CDR1 DFQATT and CDR2 SNEGSKA come from the germline V gene (reference sequence). The length of the CDR3 is 10 residues. Trimming shortened V by 7 bases and J by 3 bases, and 7 bases separated the two germline ends. The CDR3 sequence: CSVPGYEQYF. The CDR3 coding sequence is TGCAGTGTACCCGGCTACGAGCAGTACTTC.

This rearrangement joins TRBV28 to TRBJ1-5; D is possibly TRBD1 (5 bases). This CDR3 is built from 14 residues. The germline V and J ends were trimmed by 5 bases and 9 bases, with 17 bases remaining between them. From germline, CDR1 is MDHEN and CDR2 SYDVKM. CDR3 loop: CASSPRQGISPQHF. CDR3 coding DNA: TGTGCCAGCAGTCCCCGCCAGGGTATATCGCCCCAGCATTTT.

The genes are TRBV4-1 and TRBJ1-4, with no clear D. CDR1 and CDR2 (germline): MGHRA, YSYEKL. The CDR3 totals 12 residues. V was shortened by 1 base and J by 6 bases, with 3 bases between the two germline ends. CDR3 region: CASSQGHEKLFF. The DNA of the CDR3 is TGCGCCAGCAGCCAAGGGCATGAAAAACTGTTTTTT.

The chain joins TRBV5-1 to TRBJ2-1; D call uncertain. This CDR3 is built from 13 residues. Germline values: CDR1 SGHRS, CDR2 YFSETQ. Trimming took 4 bases from V and 0 from J, leaving 5 bases between them. The CDR3 DNA sequence: TGCGCCAGCAGCAAGGACTCCTACAATGAGCAGTTCTTC. Protein sequence: CASSKDSYNEQFF.

Here the CDR3 DNA reads TGTGCCAGCAGTCTTACAGGGGGCGAGCAGTACTTC. It translates to CASSLTGGEQYF. The gene calls are TRBV27 and TRBJ2-7; 8 positions match TRBD1. The CDR3 has 12 residues. V trimming: 5 bases; J trimming: 6 bases; junction bases outside the gene matches: 3. In germline, CDR1 is MNHEY, CDR2 SMNVEV (reference sequence).

This clone was found a few times. The genes are TRBV4-2 and TRBJ2-7; TRBD2 matches 10 bases. The CDR3 covers 15 residues. Germline V gene sequence: CDR1 LGHNA, CDR2 YNFKEQ. The J segment lost 6 bases and the V segment lost 0 bases, leaving 5 bases of the junction unmatched. The CDR3 nucleotides read TGTGCCAGCAGCCAAGATATAGCGGGAGGCTCCGAGCAGTACTTC. Protein: CASSQDIAGGSEQYF.

This clone was seen just once. This chain links TRBV28 with TRBJ2-7; D gene ambiguous. Germline V lookup: CDR1 MDHEN, CDR2 SYDVKM. The CDR3 has 14 amino acids. Trimming removed 6 bases from V and 4 bases from J, with 16 bases in between. CDR3 coding DNA: TGTGCCAGCAGCCCAAATGTCGTTCTTTACGAGCAGTACTTC. As protein: CASSPNVVLYEQYF.

The rearrangement uses TRBV6-6 and TRBJ1-4; D remains ambiguous. Germline assignment: CDR1 MNHNY and CDR2 SVGAGI (reference sequence). V gave up 5 bases and J gave up 0 bases, with 7 bases separating them. The CDR3 spans 14 residues. CDR3 sequence reads: CASSHPATNEKLFF. The CDR3 nucleotides read TGTGCCAGCAGTCATCCTGCAACTAATGAAAAACTGTTTTTT.

This rearrangement joins TRBV5-5 to TRBJ2-3; 7 bases are shared with TRBD2. Unmatched junction bases numbered 8, after V lost 2 bases and J lost 5 bases. Germline CDR1 is SGHKS and CDR2 is YYEKEE (reference sequence). CDR3 length equals 15 residues. CDR3: CASSFLAGVIDTQYF. In nucleotides, the CDR3 is TGTGCCAGCAGCTTTTTGGCGGGAGTGATAGATACGCAGTATTTT.

Comments on this clone: The same CDR3 also results from other DNA sequences found in this sample. This chain links TRBV6-1 with TRBJ2-7; 12 bases are a match to TRBD2. CDR1 and CDR2 (germline): MNHNS, SASEGT. Unmatched junction bases numbered 8, after V lost 5 bases and J lost 6 bases. The CDR3 sequence is 15 residues long. CDR3 amino acids: CASSLRLAGDREQYF. The DNA for the CDR3 is TGTGCCAGCAGTCTTCGACTAGCGGGAGATCGCGAGCAGTACTTC.